Described below is a single T cell receptor (beta chain) sequence and its context. Its antigen is currently unknown. Each CDR3 protein is one row after TCRdb ran MiXCR on the RT-PCR reads. The sample has hundreds of thousands of distinct CDR3 sequences, under 15% seen once. This CDR3 has 18 amino acids. Germline lookup yields CDR1 MNHNS and CDR2 SASEGT. Trimming removed 6 bases at V and 0 bases at J, with 18 bases between. The source of the sample is a study of response to subunit inactivated influenza vaccine. Points from the study as a whole: The authors suggested that few new T cells are recruited per seasonal influenza vaccination.

This chain connects TRBV6-1 to TRBJ1-6; D is undetermined. This sequence originates from a middle-aged man who received an inactivated influenza vaccine. The sequencing here drew on PBMCs from blood, taken around seven weeks after vaccination. The CDR3 sequence: CASSRRERSFSYNSPLHF. The DNA for the CDR3 is TGTGCCAGCAGCCGGAGGGAACGTAGCTTCTCCTATAATTCACCCCTCCACTTT.